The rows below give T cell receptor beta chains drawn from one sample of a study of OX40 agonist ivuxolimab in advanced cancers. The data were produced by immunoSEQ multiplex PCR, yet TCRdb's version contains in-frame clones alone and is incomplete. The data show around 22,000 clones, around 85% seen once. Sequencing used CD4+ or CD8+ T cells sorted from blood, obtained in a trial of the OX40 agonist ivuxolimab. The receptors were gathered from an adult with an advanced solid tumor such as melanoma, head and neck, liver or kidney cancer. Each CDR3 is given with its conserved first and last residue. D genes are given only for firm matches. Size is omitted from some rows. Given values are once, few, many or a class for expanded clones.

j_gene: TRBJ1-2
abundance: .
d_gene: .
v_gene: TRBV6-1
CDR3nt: TGTGCCAGCAACCCCGACCTATCATCTGGCTACACCTTC
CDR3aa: CASNPDLSSGYTF

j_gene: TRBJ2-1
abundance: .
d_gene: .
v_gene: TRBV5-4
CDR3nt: TGTGCCAGCAGCTCCCCAGGGGCGGGAAATGAGCAGTTCTTC
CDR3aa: CASSSPGAGNEQFF

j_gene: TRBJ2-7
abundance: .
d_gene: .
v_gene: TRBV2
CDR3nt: TGTGCCAGCAGCGATGGACAGAAGATAAAGTACTTC
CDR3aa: CASSDGQKIKYF

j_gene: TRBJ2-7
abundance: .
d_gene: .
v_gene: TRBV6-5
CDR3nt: TGTGCCAGCAGTTACCCGCGGGCAGGGGTTCTCGAGCAGTACTTC
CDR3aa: CASSYPRAGVLEQYF

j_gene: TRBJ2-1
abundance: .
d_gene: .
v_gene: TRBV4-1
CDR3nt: TGCGCCAGCAGCCAAGTACCCCAGCGAGTAGGGAATGAGCAGTTCTTC
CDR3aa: CASSQVPQRVGNEQFF

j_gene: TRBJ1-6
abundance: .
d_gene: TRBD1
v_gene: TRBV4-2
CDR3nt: TGTGCCAGCAGCTTAAGACAGGGGGTGGTTTCACCCCTCCACTTT
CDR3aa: CASSLRQGVVSPLHF

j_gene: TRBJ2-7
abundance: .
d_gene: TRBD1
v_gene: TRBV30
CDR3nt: TGTGCCTGGAGTGTACCAGGGGGCTATGACGAGCAGTACTTC
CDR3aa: CAWSVPGGYDEQYF

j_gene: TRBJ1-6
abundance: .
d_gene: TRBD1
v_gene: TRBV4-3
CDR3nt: TGCGCCAGCAGCCATAAGGGGGGACAGGGGACTTCACCCCTCCACTTT
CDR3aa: CASSHKGGQGTSPLHF

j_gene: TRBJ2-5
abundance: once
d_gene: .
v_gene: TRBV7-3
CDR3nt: TGTGCCAGCAGCTTAGGTTTCTCCTTACAAGAGACCCAGTACTTC
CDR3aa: CASSLGFSLQETQYF

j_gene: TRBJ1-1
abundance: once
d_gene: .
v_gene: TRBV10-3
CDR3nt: TGTGCCATCAGTGACGTGGGTTGGACTTTCTTT
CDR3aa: CAISDVGWTFF

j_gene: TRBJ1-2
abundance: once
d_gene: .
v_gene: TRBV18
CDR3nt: TGTGCCAGCTCACCACGGGACAATAACTATGGCTACACCTTC
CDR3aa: CASSPRDNNYGYTF

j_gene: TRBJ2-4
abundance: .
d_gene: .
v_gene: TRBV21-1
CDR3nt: TGTGCCCCACTTTATGGGTTCAGGGATGGGCACATTCAGTACTTC
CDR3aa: CAPLYGFRDGHIQYF

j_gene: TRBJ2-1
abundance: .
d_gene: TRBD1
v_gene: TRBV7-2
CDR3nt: TGTGCCAGCAGCTACTGGACAGGGCAGAATGAGCAGTTCTTC
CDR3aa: CASSYWTGQNEQFF

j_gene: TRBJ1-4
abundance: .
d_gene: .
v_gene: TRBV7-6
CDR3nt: TGTGCCAGCAGCTACCGGGCCTCCAGCCCTAATGAAAAACTGTTTTTT
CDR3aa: CASSYRASSPNEKLFF

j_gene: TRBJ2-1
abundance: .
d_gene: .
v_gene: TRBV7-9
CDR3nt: TGTGCCAGCAGCTTATCGGATGAGCAGTTCTTC
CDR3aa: CASSLSDEQFF

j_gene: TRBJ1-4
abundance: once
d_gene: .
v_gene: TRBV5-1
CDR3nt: TGCGCCAGCAGGGTGGGGTCCGTCCTGGATCCAACTAATGAAAAACTGTTTTTT
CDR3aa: CASRVGSVLDPTNEKLFF

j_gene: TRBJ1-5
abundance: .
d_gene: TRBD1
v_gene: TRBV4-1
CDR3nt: TGCGCCAGCAGCCAAGAAGGACAGGGGAGTCAGCCCCAGCATTTT
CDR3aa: CASSQEGQGSQPQHF

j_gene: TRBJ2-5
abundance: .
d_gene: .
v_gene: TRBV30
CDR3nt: TGTGCCTGGAGTGTGGGGCGGACGGAGACCCAGTACTTC
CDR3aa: CAWSVGRTETQYF

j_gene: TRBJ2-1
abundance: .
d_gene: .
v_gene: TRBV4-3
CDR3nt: TGCGCCAGCAGCCAAGATTTACAAGGAGGGTCTTATTGGGATGAGCAGTTCTTC
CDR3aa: CASSQDLQGGSYWDEQFF

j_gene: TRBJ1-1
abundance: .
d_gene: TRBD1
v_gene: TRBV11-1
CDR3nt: TGTGCCAGCAGCGGACAGGGAAGAGGGGACACTGAAGCTTTCTTT
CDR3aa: CASSGQGRGDTEAFF

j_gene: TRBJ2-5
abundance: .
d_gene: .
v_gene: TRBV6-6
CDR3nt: TGTGCCAGCAGTTACGGGGCGGGCCAAGAGACCCAGTACTTC
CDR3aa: CASSYGAGQETQYF

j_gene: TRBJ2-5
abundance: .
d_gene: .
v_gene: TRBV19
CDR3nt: TGTGCCAGTAGTATTTGGGGGATCCAAGAGACCCAGTACTTC
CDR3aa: CASSIWGIQETQYF

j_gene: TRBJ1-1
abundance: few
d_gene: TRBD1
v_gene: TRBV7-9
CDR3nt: TGTGCCAGCAGCCGACAGGGAACTGAAGCTTTCTTT
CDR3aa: CASSRQGTEAFF

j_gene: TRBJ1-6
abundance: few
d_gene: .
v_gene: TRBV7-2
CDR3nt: TGTGCCAGCAGCTTAGAGTTCGGGATCTCACCCCTCCACTTT
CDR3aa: CASSLEFGISPLHF

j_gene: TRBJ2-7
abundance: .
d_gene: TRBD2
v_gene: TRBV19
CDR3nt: TGTGCCAGTAGTACTTGGGCTAGCGGTCCCTACGAGCAGTACTTC
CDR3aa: CASSTWASGPYEQYF